This entry describes one T cell receptor beta chain. The table came from immunoSEQ multiplex PCR; TCRdb's copy has only in-frame clones and leaves some out. The profile shows about 23,000 clones, around 88% of them singletons. Germline V gene data show CDR1 as SGHDN and CDR2 as FVKESK. The CDR3 runs to 15 residues. J lost 2 bases, V lost 1 base, and 0 bases had no gene match. This sample was taken from a study of blood T cell repertoires in COVID-19. In the study overall: PBMCs, B-cell-depleted T cells, or T cells provided the cDNA or gDNA that made up the material.

The rearrangement links TRBV14 to TRBJ2-1, with 9 bases aligning to TRBD2. The sequenced sample was peripheral blood. The receptor comes from a human donor with active COVID-19. The donor label of this sample is uncertain. The CDR3 spells CASSQGLAAYNEQFF. CDR3 DNA sequence: TGTGCCAGCAGCCAAGGACTAGCGGCCTACAATGAGCAGTTCTTC.